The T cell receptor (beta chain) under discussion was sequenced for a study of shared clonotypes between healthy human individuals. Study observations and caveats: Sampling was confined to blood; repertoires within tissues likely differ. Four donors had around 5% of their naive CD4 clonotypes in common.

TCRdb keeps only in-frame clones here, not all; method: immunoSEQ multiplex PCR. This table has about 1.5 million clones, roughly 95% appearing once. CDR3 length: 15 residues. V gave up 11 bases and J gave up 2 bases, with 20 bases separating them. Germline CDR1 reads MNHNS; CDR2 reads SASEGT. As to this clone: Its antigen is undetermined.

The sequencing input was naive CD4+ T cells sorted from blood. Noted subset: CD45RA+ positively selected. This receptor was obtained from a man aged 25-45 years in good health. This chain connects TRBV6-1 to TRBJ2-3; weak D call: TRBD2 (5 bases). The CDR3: CAGSVQRAITDTQYF. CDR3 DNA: TGTGCCGGGAGCGTCCAACGGGCGATCACAGATACGCAGTATTTT.